The rows below give T cell receptor beta chains drawn from one sample of a study of cytomegalovirus exposure and HLA in healthy donors. Assay used: immunoSEQ multiplex PCR; TCRdb lists only in-frame clones, some missing. Of roughly 240,000 clones detected, around 87% appear once; the ten largest clones hold approximately 2.5%. Sequencing input: PBMCs. The source is a man in his late teens or twenties in good health and CMV-seronegative. Each CDR3 is given with its conserved first and last residue. The order of the fields is D gene, J gene, V gene, clone size, CDR3 protein, CDR3 DNA. The D gene is left open where the match is weak. Clone size is given for some rows only: seen once, a few or many times, or a class if the clone is expanded.

TRBD2 TRBJ2-2 TRBV27 - CASSIRTSGTSTGELFF TGTGCCAGCAGTATACGGACTAGCGGGACCTCCACCGGGGAGCTGTTTTTT
- TRBJ2-7 TRBV5-4 - CASSLVGRGAYYEQYF TGTGCCAGCAGCTTGGTTGGCAGGGGAGCATACTACGAGCAGTACTTC
TRBD1 TRBJ1-6 TRBV7-6 - CASSRTGRSPLHF TGTGCCAGCAGCCGGACAGGTCGCTCACCCCTCCACTTT
TRBD1 TRBJ1-1 TRBV6-6 - CASSSDRGTEAFF TGTGCCAGCAGTTCCGACAGGGGAACTGAAGCTTTCTTT
TRBD1 TRBJ1-4 TRBV11-2 - CASSLLRTGDSEKLFF TGTGCCAGCAGCCTACTAAGGACAGGGGATAGTGAAAAACTGTTTTTT
TRBD1 TRBJ1-1 TRBV19 - CASSNRGGGTFF TGTGCCAGTAGCAACAGGGGGGGCGGGACTTTCTTT
- TRBJ2-6 TRBV9 - CASSVSGGLGSGANVLTF TGTGCCAGCAGCGTCTCGGGGGGCTTGGGCTCTGGGGCCAACGTCCTGACTTTC
- TRBJ1-6 TRBV19 - CASSMEAGLFSPLHF TGTGCCAGTAGTATGGAGGCAGGTTTATTTTCACCCCTCCACTTT
- TRBJ1-6 TRBV10-1 - CASSEEAGNSPLHF TGCGCCAGCAGTGAGGAGGCCGGGAATTCACCCCTCCACTTT
TRBD1 TRBJ2-3 TRBV7-2 - CASSLPGTGPRPKTDTQYF TGTGCCAGCAGCTTGCCCGGGACAGGGCCCCGGCCTAAAACAGATACGCAGTATTTT
- TRBJ1-1 TRBV28 - CASSLSVSEAFF TGTGCCAGCAGTTTGTCGGTTTCTGAAGCTTTCTTT
TRBD1 TRBJ1-2 TRBV7-2 once CASSSARTGGGLSGYTF TGTGCCAGCAGCTCAGCAAGGACAGGGGGCGGTTTATCTGGCTACACCTTC
- TRBJ2-3 TRBV30 - CAWSTSLPDTQYF TGTGCCTGGAGTACTAGTCTGCCAGATACGCAGTATTTT
TRBD1 TRBJ2-3 TRBV2 - CASSEGGQGGTDTQYF TGTGCCAGCAGTGAGGGGGGACAGGGAGGCACAGATACGCAGTATTTT
TRBD2 TRBJ2-1 TRBV10-1 - CASSSTSGKGNEQFF TGCGCCAGCAGTTCGACTAGCGGGAAGGGCAATGAGCAGTTCTTC
TRBD1 TRBJ2-4 TRBV29-1 once CSVEGQGKNIQYF TGCAGCGTTGAAGGACAGGGGAAAAACATTCAGTACTTC
- TRBJ1-1 TRBV9 - CASSVVTNFNTEAFF TGTGCCAGCAGCGTAGTGACAAACTTTAACACTGAAGCTTTCTTT
- TRBJ1-5 TRBV28 - CASRASGSDSNQPQHF TGTGCCAGCAGGGCGTCGGGGTCAGATAGCAATCAGCCCCAGCATTTT
- TRBJ1-2 TRBV28 - CASRDSVGYGYTF TGTGCCAGCAGGGACAGCGTTGGCTATGGCTACACCTTC
TRBD2 TRBJ2-7 TRBV29-1 - CSVQLAGGSYEQYF TGCAGCGTACAACTAGCGGGAGGATCCTACGAGCAGTACTTC
TRBD2 TRBJ2-1 TRBV30 - CAWAPGLGLNEQFF TGTGCCTGGGCCCCGGGACTAGGATTAAATGAGCAGTTCTTC
- TRBJ2-1 TRBV4-3 - CASSLGDSGYNEQFF TGCGCCAGCAGCCTCGGTGATAGCGGATACAATGAGCAGTTCTTC
- TRBJ2-5 TRBV2 - CASSEGEQETQYF TGTGCCAGCAGTGAAGGGGAGCAAGAGACCCAGTACTTC
TRBD2 TRBJ2-7 TRBV29-1 - CSVGLAGEQYF TGCAGCGTTGGACTAGCAGGCGAGCAGTACTTC
TRBD1 TRBJ1-1 TRBV4-3 - CASSQRTGTGAFGTEAFF TGCGCCAGCAGCCAAAGAACCGGGACAGGGGCTTTTGGGACTGAAGCTTTCTTT
- TRBJ1-5 TRBV6-1 - CATLVEQRNQPQHF TGTGCCACCCTCGTGGAACAGCGCAATCAGCCCCAGCATTTT
- TRBJ2-2 TRBV7-9 - CASSTFARSTGELFF TGTGCCAGCAGCACCTTCGCTAGAAGCACCGGGGAGCTGTTTTTT
- TRBJ2-2 TRBV5-1 - CASSLGGAGELFF TGCGCCAGCAGCTTGGGCGGTGCTGGGGAGCTGTTTTTT
- TRBJ2-3 TRBV6-6 - CASSYDPSSAQYF TGTGCCAGCAGTTACGACCCTAGCAGTGCGCAGTATTTT